Below, 24 T cell receptor beta chains from the same sample are listed, as sequenced in a study of blood T cell repertoires in COVID-19. Clones were read by immunoSEQ multiplex PCR, and TCRdb kept only the in-frame ones, dropping some. The table lists about 210,000 clones, 84% of them singletons, with about 8% in the top ten. The sample taken for sequencing was peripheral blood. All receptors derive from a woman between 50 and 59 years old with active or convalescent COVID-19.

The chain joins TRBV10-3 to TRBJ2-7; 7 nucleotides agree with TRBD1. Per the germline V gene, CDR1 is ENHRY and CDR2 is SYGVKD. The junction had 3 bases not matched to a gene; V was cut back by 10 bases and J by 3 bases. The CDR3 length is 11 residues. The CDR3 reads CATRTGYEQYV. CDR3 coding DNA: TGTGCCACAAGGACAGGCTACGAGCAGTACGTC.

The rearrangement links TRBV15 to TRBJ2-2, with 7 bases identical to TRBD1. Germline CDR1 LNHNV, CDR2 YYDKDF (reference sequence). The CDR3 has 14 amino acids. V gave up 5 bases and J gave up 5 bases; unmatched junction bases: 5. CDR3 protein: CATSGDSRTGELFF. DNA of the CDR3: TGTGCCACCAGCGGGGACAGCCGAACCGGGGAGCTGTTTTTT. Looking up the rest from reference TRBV15 and TRBJ2-2 gives the full variable domain: DAMVIQNPRYQVTQFGKPVTLSCSQTLNHNVMYWYQQKSSQAPKLLFHYYDKDFNNEADTPDNFQSRRPNTSFCFLDIRSPGLGDTAMYLCATSGDSRTGELFFGEGSRLTVL.

CDR3 sequence: CASSPPDRGNTGELFF. DNA for the CDR3: TGTGCCAGCTCACCCCCGGACAGGGGGAACACCGGGGAGCTGTTTTTT. The chain links TRBV18 to TRBJ2-2, with 9 bases lining up with TRBD1. Germline V gene data show CDR1 as KGHSH and CDR2 as LQKENI. V dropped 3 bases and J dropped 1; count of bases not matched to a gene: 3. CDR3 size: 16 residues.

The genes are TRBV12-3 or TRBV12-4 and TRBJ1-2, with D maybe TRBD1 (6 bases). The germline V and J ends were trimmed by 5 bases and 4 bases, with 11 bases remaining between them. CDR3 size: 13 residues. CDR3 coding DNA: TGTGCCAGCAGTCCGGGACACTCCTATGGCTACACCTTC. Its translation: CASSPGHSYGYTF.

The CDR3 here is CASSLAQNTEAFF. The CDR3 DNA reads TGTGCCAGCAGCTTGGCCCAAAACACTGAAGCTTTCTTT. The chain combines TRBV5-4 with TRBJ1-1, with D unresolved. This CDR3 is built from 13 residues. V lost 0 bases, J lost 2 bases, and 5 bases lay in between. CDR1 SGHNT and CDR2 YYREEE come from the germline V gene (reference sequence). Based on the CDR3 plus reference TRBV5-4 and TRBJ1-1, the full variable domain is ETGVTQSPTHLIKTRGQQVTLRCSSQSGHNTVSWYQQALGQGPQFIFQYYREEENGRGNFPPRFSGLQFPNYSSELNVNALELDDSALYLCASSLAQNTEAFFGQGTRLTVV.

The chain has TRBV28 and TRBJ1-1; TRBD1 might be the D (5 bases). In germline, CDR1 is MDHEN, CDR2 SYDVKM. V dropped 5 bases and J dropped 8 bases, with 9 bases sitting between them. The CDR3 spans 11 residues. CDR3 amino acids: CASSGGKEAFF. The CDR3 DNA reads as TGTGCCAGCAGTGGGGGGAAAGAAGCTTTCTTT.

This clone was found once. This chain uses TRBV19 with TRBJ2-2; TRBD2 agrees at 12 bases. The junction had 11 bases not matched to a gene; V was cut back by 6 bases and J by 0 bases. This CDR3 has 19 amino acids. The V gene's germline CDR1 is LNHDA and CDR2 SQIVND (reference sequence). CDR3 in DNA: TGTGCCAGTAGAAACGACAGGCGACTAGCGGGGGCGAACACCGGGGAGCTGTTTTTT. This encodes CASRNDRRLAGANTGELFF.

This sequence joins TRBV27 and TRBJ2-2; 8 nucleotides align to TRBD1. CDR1 and CDR2 (germline): MNHEY, SMNVEV (reference sequence). The junction had 1 base not matched to a gene; V was cut back by 3 bases and J by 4 bases. This CDR3 region has 14 residues. The CDR3 sequence is CASSFTGGTGELFF. The CDR3 bases are TGTGCCAGCAGTTTTACAGGGGGCACCGGGGAGCTGTTTTTT.

CDR3 nucleotide sequence: TGTGCCAGCAGCTCGTCCCGGGGAGCCAACACTGAAGCTTTCTTT. The encoded protein is CASSSSRGANTEAFF. The chain is built from TRBV11-3 and TRBJ1-1; D not certain. Germline V CDR1 and CDR2: SGHNT, YENEEA. Trimming shortened V by 4 bases and J by 2 bases, and 14 bases separated the two germline ends. The length of the CDR3 is 15 residues.

The rearrangement joins TRBV5-1 to TRBJ2-5; no firm D call. The length of the CDR3 is 14 residues. The germline gives CDR1 SGHRS, CDR2 YFSETQ. V lost 4 bases and J 5 bases, leaving 15 bases between the germline ends. DNA for the CDR3: TGCGCCAGCAGCCCGGCCATGGGCAGGGAGACCCAGTACTTC. Its translation is CASSPAMGRETQYF.

DNA of the CDR3: TGTGCCACCAGCAGAGAGCGGGGAGGGGCCAACGTCCTGACTTTC. This sequence encodes CATSRERGGANVLTF. The chain carries TRBV15 and TRBJ2-6; tentatively, D is TRBD2 (6 bases). From germline, CDR1 is LNHNV and CDR2 YYDKDF (reference sequence). The CDR3 spans 15 residues. The V end was cut by 0 bases, the J end by 4 bases, with 7 bases between.

The chain uses TRBV24-1 and TRBJ2-7, with TRBD1 as a possible D gene (8 bases). The CDR3 is made up of 15 amino acids. Germline CDR1 reads KGHDR; CDR2 reads SFDVKD. V gave up 5 bases and J gave up 0 bases, with 13 bases separating them. The CDR3 protein is CATSGSGTGSYEQYF. The CDR3 region has the DNA TGTGCCACCAGTGGAAGCGGGACAGGCTCCTACGAGCAGTACTTC.

The chain carries TRBV5-4 and TRBJ2-5; 14 bases match TRBD2. CDR3 length equals 16 residues. V dropped 4 bases and J dropped 4; count of bases not matched to a gene: 6. Germline CDR1 is SGHNT and CDR2 is YYREEE (reference sequence). CDR3 in amino acids: CASSMGLAGVGETQYF. CDR3 coding DNA: TGTGCCAGCAGCATGGGACTAGCGGGAGTTGGAGAGACCCAGTACTTC.

J is TRBJ2-2 and V is TRBV3-1 (or the pseudogene TRBV3-2); D remains ambiguous. The CDR3 totals 12 residues. Germline-derived CDR1 and CDR2 are LGHDT and YNNKEL (reference sequence). Deletions cut 3 bases from V and 6 bases from J, with 5 bases between. CDR3 coding DNA: TGTGCCAGCAGCCACCGGGCCGGGGAGCTGTTTTTT. Translated, it gives CASSHRAGELFF.

The chain employs TRBV28 and TRBJ2-6; D is unresolved. There are 16 residues in the CDR3. Per germline, CDR1 MDHEN and CDR2 SYDVKM. Deletions cut 5 bases from V and 0 bases from J, with 11 bases between. The CDR3 DNA is TGTGCCAGCAGTCCCCCGTCCTTCTCTGGGGCCAACGTCCTGACTTTC. It yields the protein CASSPPSFSGANVLTF.

This rearrangement joins TRBV19 to TRBJ1-1; D perhaps matches TRBD1 (6 bases). CDR3 length equals 14 residues. Germline V gene lookup returns CDR1 LNHDA and CDR2 SQIVND (reference sequence). Between the trimmed V and J ends, which lost 6 bases and 4 bases, there was a span of 15 bases. The CDR3 is CASSRGFVGTEAFF. Written as DNA, the CDR3 is TGTGCCAGTAGCAGGGGCTTTGTGGGCACTGAAGCTTTCTTT.

For this clone: Other DNA sequences in the sample encode the same CDR3. The V and J genes are TRBV5-4 and TRBJ2-3, with TRBD2 matching 12 bases. Germline V lookup: CDR1 SGHNT, CDR2 YYREEE (reference sequence). CDR3 length: 16 residues. V shed 2 bases, J shed 0 bases, and the junction held 1 base outside the gene matches. The CDR3 here is CASSFLAGGSTDTQYF. CDR3 coding DNA: TGTGCCAGCAGCTTTCTAGCGGGGGGGAGCACAGATACGCAGTATTTT.

The chain has TRBV3-1 (or the pseudogene TRBV3-2) and TRBJ1-3; possibly TRBD1 for D (6 bases). The CDR3 covers 16 residues. Germline CDR1 and CDR2: LGHDT and YNNKEL (reference sequence). V was trimmed by 1 base and J by 4 bases, leaving 14 bases between them. The CDR3: CASSQAPGGSGNTIYF. CDR3 coding DNA: TGTGCCAGCAGCCAAGCCCCTGGGGGCTCAGGAAACACCATATATTTT.

V and J are TRBV7-9 and TRBJ1-1; the match to TRBD1 covers 8 bases. Germline values: CDR1 SEHNR, CDR2 FQNEAQ (reference sequence). V dropped 0 bases and J dropped 11; count of bases not matched to a gene: 11. The CDR3 is 15 residues long. CDR3 in amino acids: CASSLAGVAGGDAFF. CDR3 nucleotides: TGTGCCAGCAGCTTAGCAGGTGTGGCAGGGGGCGATGCTTTCTTT.

The rearrangement uses TRBV30 and TRBJ2-5; D may be TRBD2 (5 bases). V lost 1 base, J lost 2 bases, and 14 bases lay in between. Germline V gene data show CDR1 as GTSNPN and CDR2 as SVGIG (reference sequence). CDR3 size: 15 residues. The CDR3 nucleotides read TGTGCCTGGAGTGCGAGCGGAACCAAACAAGAGACCCAGTACTTC. This sequence encodes CAWSASGTKQETQYF.

V and J are TRBV29-1 and TRBJ2-5, with 9 bases lining up with TRBD1. CDR1 SQVTM and CDR2 ANQGSEA come from the germline V gene. V gave up 7 bases and J gave up 5 bases; unmatched junction bases: 11. The CDR3 sequence is 14 residues long. In DNA form, the CDR3 reads TGCAGCGCCGGAACAGGGGGCTTTAGCGAGACCCAGTACTTC. Protein product: CSAGTGGFSETQYF.

The chain links TRBV7-6 to TRBJ1-5; 7 bases match TRBD1. Germline trimming cut 5 bases from V and 2 bases from J; bases unmatched to any gene: 6. The CDR3 consists of 15 residues. Germline V gene data show CDR1 as SGHVS and CDR2 as FNYEAQ. The CDR3 DNA follows: TGTGCCAGCAGCCCTGGGACAGATGGCAATCAGCCCCAGCATTTT. This sequence encodes CASSPGTDGNQPQHF.

This clone was observed a few times. The rearrangement links TRBV7-9 to TRBJ2-3, with D uncertain. The CDR3 runs 14 residues. V was shortened by 5 bases and J by 2 bases, with 11 bases between the two germline ends. Germline V lookup: CDR1 SEHNR, CDR2 FQNEAQ (reference sequence). The CDR3 DNA sequence: TGTGCCAGCAGCATGGGTAGCATCACAGATACGCAGTATTTT. It yields the protein CASSMGSITDTQYF.

On this clone: The sample carries other DNA sequences with the same CDR3. J is TRBJ1-2 and V is TRBV18; D not resolved. The V end was cut by 2 bases, the J end by 2 bases, with 9 bases between. Germline loops: CDR1 KGHSH, CDR2 LQKENI. This CDR3 has 14 amino acids. CDR3 sequence (DNA): TGTGCCAGCTCACCAGGGCAGGCCAACTATGGCTACACCTTC. Protein: CASSPGQANYGYTF. Using reference TRBV18 and TRBJ1-2 for the parts outside the CDR3, the full variable domain is NAGVMQNPRHLVRRRGQEARLRCSPMKGHSHVYWYRQLPEEGLKFMVYLQKENIIDESGMPKERFSAEFPKEGPSILRIQQVVRGDSAAYFCASSPGQANYGYTFGSGTRLTVV.